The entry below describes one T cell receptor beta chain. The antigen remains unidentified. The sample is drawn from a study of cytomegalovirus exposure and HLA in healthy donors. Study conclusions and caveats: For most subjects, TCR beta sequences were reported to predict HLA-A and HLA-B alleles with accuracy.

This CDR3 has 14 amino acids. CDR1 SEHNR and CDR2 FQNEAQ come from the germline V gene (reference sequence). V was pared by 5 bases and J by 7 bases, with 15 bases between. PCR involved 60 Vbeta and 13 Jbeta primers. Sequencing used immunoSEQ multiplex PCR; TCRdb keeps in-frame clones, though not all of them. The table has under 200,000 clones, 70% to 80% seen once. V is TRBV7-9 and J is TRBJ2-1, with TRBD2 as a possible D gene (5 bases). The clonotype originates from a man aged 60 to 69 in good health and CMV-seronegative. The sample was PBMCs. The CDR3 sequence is CASSVDLRRNEQFF. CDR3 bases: TGTGCCAGCAGCGTGGACCTGAGGAGGAATGAGCAGTTCTTC.